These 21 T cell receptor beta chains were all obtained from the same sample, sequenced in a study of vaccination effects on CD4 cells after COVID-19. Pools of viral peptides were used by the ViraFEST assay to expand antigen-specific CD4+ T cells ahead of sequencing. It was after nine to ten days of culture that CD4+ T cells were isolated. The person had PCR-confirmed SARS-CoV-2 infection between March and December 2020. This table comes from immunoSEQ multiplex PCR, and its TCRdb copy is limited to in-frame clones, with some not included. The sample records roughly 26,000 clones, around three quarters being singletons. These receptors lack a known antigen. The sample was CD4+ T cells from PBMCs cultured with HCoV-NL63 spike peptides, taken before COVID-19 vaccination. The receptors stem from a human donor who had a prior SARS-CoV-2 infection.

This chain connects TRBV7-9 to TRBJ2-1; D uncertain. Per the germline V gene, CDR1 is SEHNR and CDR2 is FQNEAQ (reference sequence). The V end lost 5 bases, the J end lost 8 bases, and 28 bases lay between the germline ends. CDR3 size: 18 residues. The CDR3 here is CASSQHQRSLLFVDEQFF. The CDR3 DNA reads TGTGCCAGCAGCCAGCACCAGCGCTCTCTCCTTTTCGTAGATGAGCAGTTCTTC.

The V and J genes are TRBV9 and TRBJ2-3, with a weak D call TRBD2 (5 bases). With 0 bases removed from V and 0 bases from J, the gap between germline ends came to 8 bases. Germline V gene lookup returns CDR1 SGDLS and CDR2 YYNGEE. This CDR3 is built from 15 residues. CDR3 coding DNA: TGTGCCAGCAGCGTAGTGGGCGGGAGCACAGATACGCAGTATTTT. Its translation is CASSVVGGSTDTQYF.

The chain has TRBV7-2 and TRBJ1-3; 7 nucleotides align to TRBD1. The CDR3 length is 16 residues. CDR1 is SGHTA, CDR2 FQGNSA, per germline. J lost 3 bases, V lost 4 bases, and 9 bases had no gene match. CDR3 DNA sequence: TGTGCCAGCAGCTCCTACAGGGGCATCGGTGGAAACACCATATATTTT. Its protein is CASSSYRGIGGNTIYF.

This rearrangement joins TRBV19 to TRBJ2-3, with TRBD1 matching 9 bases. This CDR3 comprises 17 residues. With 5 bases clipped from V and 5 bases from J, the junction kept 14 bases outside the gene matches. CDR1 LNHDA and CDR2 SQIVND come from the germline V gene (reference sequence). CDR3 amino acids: CASSLRNGTGFGDTQYF. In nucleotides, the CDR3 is TGTGCCAGTAGTTTGAGGAACGGGACAGGGTTCGGAGATACGCAGTATTTT.

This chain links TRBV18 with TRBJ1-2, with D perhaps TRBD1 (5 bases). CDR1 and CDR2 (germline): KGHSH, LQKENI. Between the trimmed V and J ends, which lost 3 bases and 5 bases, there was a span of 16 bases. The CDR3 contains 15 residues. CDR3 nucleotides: TGTGCCAGCTCACCTAATGACAGAAGCTCGTATGGCTACACCTTC. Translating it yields CASSPNDRSSYGYTF.

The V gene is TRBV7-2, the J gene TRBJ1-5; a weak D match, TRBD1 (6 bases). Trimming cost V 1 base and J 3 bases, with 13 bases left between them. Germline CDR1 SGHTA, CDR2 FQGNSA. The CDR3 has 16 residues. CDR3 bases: TGTGCCAGCAGCTTAGTTCCAGACAGGTACAATCAGCCCCAGCATTTT. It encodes CASSLVPDRYNQPQHF.

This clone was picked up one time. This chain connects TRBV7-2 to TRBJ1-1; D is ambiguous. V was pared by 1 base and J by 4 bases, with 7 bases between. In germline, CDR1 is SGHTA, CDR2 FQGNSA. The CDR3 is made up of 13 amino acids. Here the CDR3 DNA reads TGTGCCAGCAGCTTAGTAGGACCCACTGAAGCTTTCTTT. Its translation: CASSLVGPTEAFF.

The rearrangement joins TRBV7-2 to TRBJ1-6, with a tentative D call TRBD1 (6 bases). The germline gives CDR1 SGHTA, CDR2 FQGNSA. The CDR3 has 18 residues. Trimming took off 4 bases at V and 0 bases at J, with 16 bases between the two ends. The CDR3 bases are TGTGCCAGCAGCTCACAGGGAAGGTTCCACTCCTATAATTCACCCCTCCACTTT. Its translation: CASSSQGRFHSYNSPLHF.

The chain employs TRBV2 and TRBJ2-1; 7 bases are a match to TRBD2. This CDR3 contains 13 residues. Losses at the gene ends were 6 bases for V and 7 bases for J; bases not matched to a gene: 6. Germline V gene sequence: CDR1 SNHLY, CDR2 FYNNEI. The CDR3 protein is CASRGIGGNEQFF. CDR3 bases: TGTGCCAGCAGAGGCATCGGGGGGAATGAGCAGTTCTTC.

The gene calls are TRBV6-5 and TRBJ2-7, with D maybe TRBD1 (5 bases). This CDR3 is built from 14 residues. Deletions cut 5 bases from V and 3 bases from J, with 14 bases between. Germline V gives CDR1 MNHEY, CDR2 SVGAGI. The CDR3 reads CASSNQGSGYEQYF. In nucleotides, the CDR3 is TGTGCCAGCAGTAACCAGGGTTCGGGCTACGAGCAGTACTTC.

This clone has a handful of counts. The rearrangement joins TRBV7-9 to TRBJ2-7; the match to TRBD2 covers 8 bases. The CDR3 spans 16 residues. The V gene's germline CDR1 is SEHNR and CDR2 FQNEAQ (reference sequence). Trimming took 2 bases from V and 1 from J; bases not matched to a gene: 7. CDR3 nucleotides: TGTGCCAGCAGCTTATTCGGGGGGGACGGTTCCTACGAGCAGTACTTC. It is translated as CASSLFGGDGSYEQYF.

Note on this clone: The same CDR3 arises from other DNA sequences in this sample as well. The CDR3 coding sequence is TGTGCCAGCAGCCGAGACAGGGATCAGCCCCAGCATTTT. Translating it yields CASSRDRDQPQHF. The chain links TRBV7-8 to TRBJ1-5; the match to TRBD1 covers 7 bases. With V trimmed by 5 bases and J by 5 bases, 3 bases remained unmatched. The CDR3 runs to 13 residues. The germline gives CDR1 SGHVS, CDR2 FQNEAQ.

The CDR3 loop reads CASSPPGWEPRGQPQHF. Here the CDR3 DNA reads TGTGCCAGCTCACCCCCGGGGTGGGAACCTAGGGGTCAGCCCCAGCATTTT. The V gene is TRBV18, the J gene TRBJ1-5; D possibly corresponds to TRBD1 (5 bases). Germline assignment: CDR1 KGHSH and CDR2 LQKENI. The CDR3 covers 17 residues. Trimming left V 3 bases short and J 6 bases short, with 21 bases between.

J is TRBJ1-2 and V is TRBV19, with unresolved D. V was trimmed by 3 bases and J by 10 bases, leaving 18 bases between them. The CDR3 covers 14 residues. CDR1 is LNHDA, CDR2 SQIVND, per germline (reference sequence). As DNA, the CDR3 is TGTGCCAGTAGTATTGGAGGGAGGTGGGATCTCTACACCTTC. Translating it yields CASSIGGRWDLYTF.

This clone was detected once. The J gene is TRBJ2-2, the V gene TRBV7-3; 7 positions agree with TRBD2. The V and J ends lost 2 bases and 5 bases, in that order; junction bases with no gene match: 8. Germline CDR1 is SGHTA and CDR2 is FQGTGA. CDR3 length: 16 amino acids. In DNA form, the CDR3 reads TGTGCCAGCAGCTTAGGGGGGGTGCGCTTAACCGGGGAGCTGTTTTTT. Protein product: CASSLGGVRLTGELFF.

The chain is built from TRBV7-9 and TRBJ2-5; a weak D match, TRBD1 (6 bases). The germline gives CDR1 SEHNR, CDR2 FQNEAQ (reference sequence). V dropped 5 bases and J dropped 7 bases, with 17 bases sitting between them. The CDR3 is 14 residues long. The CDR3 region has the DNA TGTGCCAGCAGCGCTGCAGGGGTTTATGGGACCCAGTACTTC. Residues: CASSAAGVYGTQYF.

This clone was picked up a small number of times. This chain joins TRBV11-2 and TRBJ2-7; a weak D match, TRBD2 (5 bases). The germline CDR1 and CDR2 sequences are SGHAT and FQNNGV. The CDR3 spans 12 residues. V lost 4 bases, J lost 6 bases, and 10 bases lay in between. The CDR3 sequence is CASSSSGSEQYF. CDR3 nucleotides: TGTGCCAGCAGCTCCTCGGGAAGCGAGCAGTACTTC.

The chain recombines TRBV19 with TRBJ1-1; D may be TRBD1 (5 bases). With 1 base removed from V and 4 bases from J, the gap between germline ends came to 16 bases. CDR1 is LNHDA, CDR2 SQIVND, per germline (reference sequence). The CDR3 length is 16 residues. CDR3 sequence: CASSIGMGRGRTEAFF. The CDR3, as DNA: TGTGCCAGTAGTATAGGTATGGGGAGGGGACGCACTGAAGCTTTCTTT.

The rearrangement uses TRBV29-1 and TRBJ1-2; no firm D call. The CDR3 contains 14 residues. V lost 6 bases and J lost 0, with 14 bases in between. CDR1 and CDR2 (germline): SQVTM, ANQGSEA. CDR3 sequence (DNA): TGCAGCGTGGCCATGGGGTGGGCTAACTATGGCTACACCTTC. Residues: CSVAMGWANYGYTF.

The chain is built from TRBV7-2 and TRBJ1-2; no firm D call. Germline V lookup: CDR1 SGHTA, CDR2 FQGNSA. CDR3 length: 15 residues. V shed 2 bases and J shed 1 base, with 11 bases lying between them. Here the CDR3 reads CASSLRTVFNYGYTF. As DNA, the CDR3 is TGTGCCAGCAGCTTAAGAACCGTATTTAACTATGGCTACACCTTC.

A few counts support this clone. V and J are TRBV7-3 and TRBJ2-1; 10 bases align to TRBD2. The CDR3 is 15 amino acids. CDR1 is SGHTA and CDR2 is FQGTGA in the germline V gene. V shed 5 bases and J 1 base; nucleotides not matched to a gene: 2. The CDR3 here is CASSQLAGSYNEQFF. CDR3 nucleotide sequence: TGTGCCAGCAGCCAACTAGCGGGATCCTACAATGAGCAGTTCTTC.